The 22 T cell receptor beta chains reported below all come from one sample, sequenced in a study of patients and donors after allogeneic stem cell transplantation. TCRdb recomputed calls from the RT-PCR reads with MiXCR, one row per CDR3 protein. The sample has around 160,000 distinct CDR3 sequences, 30% seen once; the top ten hold approximately 3%. Sequencing was carried out using blood, either unsorted or a sorted T cell fraction (not recorded which). These receptors all stem from a human donor who was either an allogeneic HSCT recipient or a stem cell or donor lymphocyte infusion donor (not recorded which). It is not recorded whose cells these are; they may come from a transplant donor.

This clonotype was counted at least ten times. This chain links TRBV10-2 with TRBJ1-5; D gene unclear. Trimming pared 9 bases from V and 3 bases from J, leaving 12 bases between. The CDR3 runs to 13 residues. Germline V gene data show CDR1 as WSHSY and CDR2 as SAAADI. This CDR3 is CASWVGFNQPQHF. The CDR3 region has the DNA TGCGCCAGTTGGGTGGGGTTCAATCAGCCCCAGCATTTT.

Here the CDR3 reads CASSQDRVSYNEQFF. The CDR3 DNA reads as TGCGCCAGCAGCCAAGATCGGGTGTCCTACAATGAGCAGTTCTTC. This chain connects TRBV4-3 to TRBJ2-1; D remains unclear. Deletions cut 0 bases from V and 1 base from J, with 7 bases between. Germline lookup yields CDR1 LGHNA and CDR2 YSLEER. The CDR3 has 15 amino acids.

This clonotype was seen a few times. The chain couples TRBV25-1 to TRBJ1-2, with TRBD1 as a possible D gene (5 bases). The CDR3 spans 18 residues. Trimming left V 0 bases short and J 4 bases short, with 21 bases between. Germline assignment: CDR1 MGHDK and CDR2 SYGVNS. In DNA, the CDR3 is TGTGCCAGCAGTGAATATTTTTTGGGGGAAGGATCTGGCTATGGCTACACCTTC. Translation: CASSEYFLGEGSGYGYTF.

The V gene is TRBV28, the J gene TRBJ2-3; tentative D call: TRBD1 (5 bases). Trimming took 4 bases from V and 2 from J, leaving 10 bases between them. The CDR3 totals 14 residues. Germline V lookup: CDR1 MDHEN, CDR2 SYDVKM. DNA for the CDR3: TGTGCCAGCAGTTCGACAGTCTTCACAGATACGCAGTATTTT. This encodes CASSSTVFTDTQYF.

This clonotype was observed a few times. CDR3 sequence reads: CASSIVAARYNEQFF. CDR3 DNA: TGTGCCAGTAGTATAGTAGCGGCGCGATACAATGAGCAGTTCTTC. The genes are TRBV19 and TRBJ2-1; weak D call: TRBD2 (6 bases). The V gene's germline CDR1 is LNHDA and CDR2 SQIVND (reference sequence). V shed 1 base and J shed 4 bases, with 11 bases lying between them. The CDR3 consists of 15 residues.

This rearrangement joins TRBV4-2 to TRBJ1-4; 8 bases align to TRBD1. The junction had 8 bases not matched to a gene; V was cut back by 2 bases and J by 6 bases. Germline CDR1 LGHNA, CDR2 YNFKEQ. The CDR3 spans 16 residues. The DNA for the CDR3 is TGTGCCAGCAGCCAAATTTGGACAGGGAAGGATGAAAAACTGTTTTTT. Protein sequence: CASSQIWTGKDEKLFF.

This clonotype has just a few counts. This chain connects TRBV20-1 to TRBJ2-7; the D gene is possibly TRBD1 (7 bases). Germline CDR1 and CDR2: DFQATT and SNEGSKA (reference sequence). The CDR3 loop spans 15 amino acids. Trimming left V 1 base short and J 3 bases short, with 16 bases between. The CDR3 here is CSARGVDREVYEQYF. CDR3 nucleotides: TGCAGTGCTAGAGGGGTCGACAGGGAGGTCTACGAGCAGTACTTC.

V usage is TRBV28 and J usage is TRBJ1-1, with 8 bases that match TRBD1. Germline V gene lookup returns CDR1 MDHEN and CDR2 SYDVKM. Trimming cost V 5 bases and J 7 bases; bases outside gene matches: 3. CDR3 size: 12 residues. The CDR3 DNA is TGTGCCAGCAGTATAGGGACAGGTGAAGCTTTCTTT. Protein sequence: CASSIGTGEAFF.

This clonotype was counted many times. This sequence joins TRBV6-5 and TRBJ1-2, with D unresolved. Germline assignment: CDR1 MNHEY and CDR2 SVGAGI. Trimming cost V 2 bases and J 4 bases, with 11 bases left between them. The CDR3 runs to 14 residues. The CDR3 nucleotides are TGTGCCAGCAGTTACCTGACCGGGTTCTATGGCTACACCTTC. Its translation: CASSYLTGFYGYTF.

On this clonotype itself: Compared with germline, one end of the junction differs, possibly owing to a read error. The V gene is TRBV7-7, the J gene TRBJ2-2, with D unresolved. CDR1 SSHAT and CDR2 FNYEAQ come from the germline V gene (reference sequence). The CDR3 runs 13 residues. The CDR3, as DNA: TGTGCTAGCAGCTTCGGTCACACCGGGGAGCTGTTTTTT. Its protein is CASSFGHTGELFF.

The CDR3 spells CASSPGIWVAVAFF. CDR3 DNA: TGTGCCAGCAGCCCAGGGATCTGGGTGGCGGTAGCTTTCTTT. This chain links TRBV5-6 with TRBJ1-1, with a possible D match to TRBD1 (5 bases). V gave up 4 bases and J gave up 10 bases, with 20 bases separating them. CDR1 SGHDT and CDR2 YYEEEE come from the germline V gene. The CDR3 totals 14 residues.

The V gene is TRBV7-9, the J gene TRBJ1-6; TRBD1 might be the D (6 bases). Trimming took 1 base from V and 10 from J, leaving 11 bases between them. The CDR3 runs 14 residues. Looked up from germline, CDR1 is SEHNR and CDR2 is FQNEAQ (reference sequence). CDR3 nucleotide sequence: TGTGCCAGCAGCTTAGGATGGCAGGGGTCACCCCTCCACTTT. Encoded protein: CASSLGWQGSPLHF.

This clonotype has just a few counts. The chain recombines TRBV7-8 with TRBJ2-3; TRBD2 matches at 9 bases. Trimming cost V 5 bases and J 2 bases; bases outside gene matches: 8. The germline V gene encodes CDR1 SGHVS and CDR2 FQNEAQ. CDR3 length: 16 residues. The CDR3 spells CASSPRASGNTDTQYF. DNA of the CDR3: TGTGCCAGCAGCCCAAGGGCTAGCGGGAACACAGATACGCAGTATTTT.

This rearrangement joins TRBV15 to TRBJ1-2; a weak D match, TRBD1 (5 bases). Germline CDR1 is LNHNV and CDR2 is YYDKDF (reference sequence). This CDR3 is 15 amino acids long. V gave up 1 base and J gave up 6 bases, with 15 bases separating them. The CDR3 here is CATSRVRGGGDGYTF. DNA for the CDR3: TGTGCCACCAGCAGAGTCCGGGGAGGAGGGGATGGCTACACCTTC.

This clonotype was recorded a few times. This sequence joins TRBV6-5 and TRBJ1-6; no clear D. Germline CDR1 is MNHEY and CDR2 is SVGAGI. The CDR3 contains 16 residues. V lost 6 bases and J lost 7, with 19 bases in between. CDR3 sequence (DNA): TGTGCCAGCAGCCCCCGCCGGTGGGGAGGGAATTCACCCCTCCACTTT. It encodes CASSPRRWGGNSPLHF.

The V gene is TRBV9, the J gene TRBJ2-1; D is ambiguous. This CDR3 comprises 15 residues. The V gene's germline CDR1 is SGDLS and CDR2 YYNGEE. V lost 4 bases, J lost 4 bases, and 15 bases lay in between. The chain's CDR3 is CASSPDLRAYNEQFF. For the CDR3, the DNA is TGTGCCAGCAGCCCCGACCTCCGGGCGTACAATGAGCAGTTCTTC.

The J gene is TRBJ2-2, the V gene TRBV28; 8 nucleotides align to TRBD2. J lost 3 bases, V lost 10 bases, and 7 bases had no gene match. Germline V lookup: CDR1 MDHEN, CDR2 SYDVKM. This CDR3 has 14 residues. The CDR3, as DNA: TGTGCCACTCGGTTAGCGGGATACACCGGGGAGCTGTTTTTT. Translated: CATRLAGYTGELFF.

V is TRBV5-1 and J is TRBJ1-2, with D hard to call. V shed 1 base and J shed 7 bases, with 11 bases lying between them. The CDR3 is made up of 13 amino acids. The germline V gene encodes CDR1 SGHRS and CDR2 YFSETQ. For the CDR3, the DNA is TGCGCCAGCAGCTTGACTGGGAAGAGTGGCTACACCTTC. Translation gives CASSLTGKSGYTF.

At least ten counts were recorded for this clonotype. The gene calls are TRBV6-5 and TRBJ1-2, with D perhaps TRBD1 (6 bases). This CDR3 comprises 13 residues. Germline CDR1 MNHEY, CDR2 SVGAGI. Trimming took off 6 bases at V and 3 bases at J, with 11 bases between the two ends. The DNA for the CDR3 is TGTGCCAGCAGACGGACAGACTACTATGGCTACACCTTC. Protein product: CASRRTDYYGYTF.

V usage is TRBV20-1 and J usage is TRBJ2-7, with 8 bases that match TRBD1. V dropped 0 bases and J dropped 4; count of bases not matched to a gene: 11. CDR3 length equals 16 residues. The germline gives CDR1 DFQATT, CDR2 SNEGSKA (reference sequence). In DNA, the CDR3 is TGCAGTGCTAGAGATCCGGTAACAGGGGGAAGGTACGAGCAGTACTTC. Translating gives CSARDPVTGGRYEQYF.

This clonotype came up a few times. V gene TRBV6-5 combines with J gene TRBJ2-7; TRBD1 agrees at 9 bases. The CDR3 contains 15 residues. The V and J ends lost 4 bases and 4 bases, in that order; junction bases with no gene match: 8. The germline V gene has CDR1 MNHEY and CDR2 SVGAGI. CDR3 loop: CASSSPGQGGYEQYF. The CDR3 region has the DNA TGTGCCAGCAGTTCGCCGGGACAGGGTGGGTACGAGCAGTACTTC.

The V call is TRBV5-1, the J call TRBJ2-3; D possibly uses TRBD1 or TRBD2 (5 bases each). Trimming removed 3 bases from V and 3 bases from J, with 11 bases in between. Germline V gene sequence: CDR1 SGHRS, CDR2 YFSETQ. The CDR3 length is 14 residues. CDR3 nucleotides: TGCGCCAGCAGCTCGACGGGACCTACAGATACGCAGTATTTT. As protein: CASSSTGPTDTQYF.